This T cell receptor (beta chain) was sequenced during a study of shared clonotypes between healthy human individuals. Study-wide results and limits: Four donors had around 5% of their naive CD4 clonotypes in common. Compared with clonotypes that all four donors shared, non-shared clonotypes had lower generation probabilities. Rarefaction demonstrated incomplete sorted-subset sequencing despite large depth.

The authors distributed each subset's genomic DNA evenly over several immunoSEQ plates. Assay used: immunoSEQ multiplex PCR; TCRdb lists only in-frame clones, some missing. The sample yields about 2.2 million clones, under 95% seen once. Naive CD8 cells, CD45RO-negative and positively selected for CCR7, excluded terminally differentiated effector memory CD45RA+ cells. Turning to this clone: Its antigen remains unidentified.

This CDR3 is built from 16 residues. V gave up 4 bases and J gave up 2 bases, with 15 bases separating them. Germline V gene sequence: CDR1 LNHNV, CDR2 YYDKDF (reference sequence). The J gene is TRBJ1-3, the V gene TRBV15; D is unresolved. Input material: naive CD8+ T cells from PBMCs. The clonotype was recovered from a man aged 18 to 35 in good health. Some clones in this sample may be carry-over from other donors' samples. The CDR3 region is CATSTPAEGTGNTIYF. The CDR3 DNA reads as TGTGCCACCAGCACCCCGGCCGAAGGTACTGGAAACACCATATATTTT.